The next 8 T cell receptor beta chains were all read from a single sample in a study of cytomegalovirus exposure and HLA in healthy donors. The PCR used 60 Vbeta and 13 Jbeta primers. Libraries were prepared by immunoSEQ multiplex PCR; TCRdb keeps only in-frame clonotypes and omits some of them. The sample yields more than 95,000 clones, about four fifths seen once. Sequencing was carried out using PBMCs. These receptors all stem from a female donor in good health and CMV-seropositive.

The table lists this clone with a few counts. This rearrangement joins TRBV30 to TRBJ1-4; 8 bases match TRBD1. This CDR3 is built from 14 residues. Trimming at V came to 6 bases and at J to 7 bases, leaving 10 bases not matched to a gene. CDR1 is GTSNPN, CDR2 SVGIG, per germline (reference sequence). The CDR3 loop is CACKRQGAGEKLFF. CDR3 nucleotides: TGTGCCTGTAAACGTCAGGGGGCCGGTGAAAAACTGTTTTTT. The full variable domain, completed using reference TRBV30 and TRBJ1-4, is SQTIHQWPATLVQPVGSPLSLECTVEGTSNPNLYWYRQAAGRGLQLLFYSVGIGQISSEVPQNLSASRPQDRQFILSSKKLLLSDSGFYLCACKRQGAGEKLFFGSGTQLSVL.

This clone was observed a single time. The chain is built from TRBV6-5 and TRBJ2-5; 12 bases map to TRBD2. After removal of 6 bases from V and 3 bases from J, the junction contained 2 bases not matched to a gene. Germline assignment: CDR1 MNHEY and CDR2 SVGAGI. The CDR3 runs 14 residues. DNA of the CDR3: TGTGCCAGCAGACGACTAGCGGGAGAAGAGACCCAGTACTTC. As protein: CASRRLAGEETQYF.

V gene TRBV5-1 combines with J gene TRBJ2-5, with 9 positions matching TRBD2. CDR3 size: 14 residues. Per germline, CDR1 SGHRS and CDR2 YFSETQ. J was trimmed by 4 bases and V by 3 bases; bases with no gene match: 4. The CDR3 loop reads CASSSTSGPETQYF. The CDR3 region has the DNA TGCGCCAGCAGCTCGACTAGCGGACCAGAGACCCAGTACTTC.

This clone showed up just a few times. This chain uses TRBV28 with TRBJ1-6; 8 bases match TRBD1. This CDR3 comprises 16 residues. V was pared by 5 bases and J by 7 bases, with 10 bases of the junction left unmatched. Germline V gene lookup returns CDR1 MDHEN and CDR2 SYDVKM. The DNA for the CDR3 is TGTGCCAGCAGTGGATTTGACAGGGGTCTGAATTCACCCCTCCACTTT. It codes for CASSGFDRGLNSPLHF.

CDR3 sequence reads: CASSQDSLMNTEAFF. Here the CDR3 DNA reads TGTGCCAGCAGCCAGGACAGCCTAATGAACACTGAAGCTTTCTTT. The chain is built from TRBV6-1 and TRBJ1-1; D is possibly TRBD1 (6 bases). The germline V gene has CDR1 MNHNS and CDR2 SASEGT. V shed 6 bases and J shed 0 bases, with 14 bases lying between them. The CDR3 contains 15 residues.

The chain carries TRBV6-1 and TRBJ2-2; D perhaps matches TRBD2 (6 bases). CDR1 is MNHNS and CDR2 is SASEGT in the germline V gene. Trimming cost V 5 bases and J 7 bases, with 14 bases left between them. The CDR3 covers 14 residues. This chain's CDR3 is CASSPTMEGGELFF. CDR3 DNA sequence: TGTGCCAGCAGTCCTACTATGGAGGGCGGGGAGCTGTTTTTT.

The chain is built from TRBV7-9 and TRBJ1-2, with 8 bases matching TRBD1. Trimming took 4 bases from V and 7 from J; bases not matched to a gene: 5. CDR1 and CDR2 from the germline V gene are SEHNR and FQNEAQ (reference sequence). The CDR3 spans 13 residues. The CDR3 protein is CASSSRTGSGYTF. The CDR3 DNA sequence: TGTGCCAGCAGCTCCCGGACAGGGAGTGGCTACACCTTC.

This chain joins TRBV30 and TRBJ1-5; D uncertain. CDR1 and CDR2 from the germline V gene are GTSNPN and SVGIG (reference sequence). V was pared by 2 bases and J by 6 bases, with 11 bases between. The CDR3 totals 13 residues. The CDR3 coding sequence is TGTGCCTGGAGTCCGCAAGGGAGTCAGCCCCAGCATTTT. This gives the protein CAWSPQGSQPQHF.